The entry below gives a single T cell receptor (beta chain) sequence along with its context. This entry comes from a study of blood T cell repertoires in COVID-19. Study-wide context: There were acute and convalescent COVID-19 samples, and they came from the United States, Italy and Spain. T cells, B-cell-depleted T cells, or PBMCs supplied cDNA or gDNA.

Per the original methods: Amplification with reference gene primers provided the estimates of nucleated cell counts. TCRdb keeps only in-frame clones here, not all; method: immunoSEQ multiplex PCR. That table is the source of V, J and clone size, and D and trimming were worked out from the DNA. The profile covers 65,000 to 80,000 clones, with 90% appearing a single time and approximately 9% taken by the ten largest. What was sequenced was peripheral blood. The sequence derives from a human donor in a cohort sampled during active COVID-19.

In DNA, the CDR3 is TGTGCCAGCAGGCTTCAGACTAGCGGGAAGAATGAGCAGTTCTTC. Translation gives CASRLQTSGKNEQFF. The rearrangement joins TRBV27 to TRBJ2-1; the match to TRBD2 covers 11 bases. Losses at the gene ends were 6 bases for V and 7 bases for J; bases not matched to a gene: 8. Germline V gene data show CDR1 as MNHEY and CDR2 as SMNVEV (reference sequence). There are 15 residues in the CDR3.